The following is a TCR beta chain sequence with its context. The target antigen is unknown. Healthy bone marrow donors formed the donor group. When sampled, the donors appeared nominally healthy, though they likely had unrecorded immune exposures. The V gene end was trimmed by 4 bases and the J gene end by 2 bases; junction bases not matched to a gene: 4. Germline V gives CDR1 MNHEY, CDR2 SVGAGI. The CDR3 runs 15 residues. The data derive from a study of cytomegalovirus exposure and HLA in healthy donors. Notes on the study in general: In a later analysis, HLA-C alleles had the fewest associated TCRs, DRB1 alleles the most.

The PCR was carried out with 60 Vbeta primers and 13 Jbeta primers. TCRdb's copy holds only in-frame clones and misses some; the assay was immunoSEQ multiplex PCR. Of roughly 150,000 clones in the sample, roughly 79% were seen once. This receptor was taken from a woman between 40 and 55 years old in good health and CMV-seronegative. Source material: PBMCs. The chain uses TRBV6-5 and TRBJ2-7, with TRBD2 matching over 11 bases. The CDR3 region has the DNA TGTGCCAGCAGTTCCCGGGGACTAGCGGCCTACGAGCAGTACTTC. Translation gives CASSSRGLAAYEQYF.